These 8 T cell receptor beta chains came from one sample sequenced in a study of OX40 agonist ivuxolimab in advanced cancers. Sequenced by immunoSEQ multiplex PCR; TCRdb stores in-frame clones only, minus some. The table lists 75,000 to 90,000 clones, 92% of them singletons, with 0.95% to 1.3% in the top ten. The sequences come from CD4+ or CD8+ T cells sorted from blood, collected in a trial of the OX40 agonist ivuxolimab. The receptors come from an adult with an advanced solid tumor such as melanoma, head and neck, liver or kidney cancer.

This clone came up a few times. The rearrangement joins TRBV19 to TRBJ2-1, with TRBD1 identical over 9 bases. CDR3 size: 17 residues. After removal of 2 bases from V and 6 bases from J, the junction contained 11 bases not matched to a gene. The germline CDR1 and CDR2 sequences are LNHDA and SQIVND (reference sequence). The CDR3 region is CASSITSGTGRGNEQFF. The CDR3 nucleotides read TGTGCCAGTAGTATAACCTCCGGGACAGGGCGCGGCAATGAGCAGTTCTTC.

V is TRBV7-9 and J is TRBJ2-2, with unresolved D. With 0 bases removed from V and 6 bases from J, the gap between germline ends came to 11 bases. The CDR3 extends over 15 amino acids. Germline V gene lookup returns CDR1 SEHNR and CDR2 FQNEAQ (reference sequence). CDR3 in amino acids: CASSLAASSPGELFF. The CDR3 coding sequence is TGTGCCAGCAGCTTAGCCGCCAGTAGTCCCGGGGAGCTGTTTTTT.

This rearrangement joins TRBV7-2 to TRBJ2-5; D possibly corresponds to TRBD2 (5 bases). Germline CDR1 SGHTA, CDR2 FQGNSA. The germline V and J ends were trimmed by 5 bases and 1 base, with 14 bases remaining between them. The CDR3 has 15 residues. The CDR3 region has the DNA TGTGCCAGCAGCACCCCGGGGTCGGGCCAAGAGACCCAGTACTTC. Translation: CASSTPGSGQETQYF.

This clone was counted a few times. The chain carries TRBV15 and TRBJ2-7, with D tentatively TRBD1 (5 bases). The CDR3 runs to 12 residues. The V gene lost 8 bases and the J gene lost 5 bases, with 13 bases spanning the gap. CDR1 LNHNV and CDR2 YYDKDF come from the germline V gene (reference sequence). The CDR3 is CATAKDNHEQYF. The CDR3 DNA reads TGTGCCACCGCGAAGGACAACCACGAGCAGTACTTC.

J is TRBJ2-7 and V is TRBV11-2; D uncertain. V was pared by 1 base and J by 4 bases, with 8 bases between. The germline V gene encodes CDR1 SGHAT and CDR2 FQNNGV. This CDR3 comprises 13 residues. For the CDR3, the DNA is TGTGCCAGCAGCTTAGTTACTTCATACGAGCAGTACTTC. This encodes CASSLVTSYEQYF.

The V call is TRBV28, the J call TRBJ1-6, with a weak D call TRBD1 (6 bases). The length of the CDR3 is 15 residues. V was pared by 5 bases and J by 9 bases, with 17 bases between. CDR1 MDHEN and CDR2 SYDVKM come from the germline V gene. The CDR3 protein is CASSLLVGGGSPLHF. The CDR3 bases are TGTGCCAGCAGTCTTCTGGTAGGGGGTGGTTCACCCCTCCACTTT.

The chain employs TRBV6-5 and TRBJ2-5; 7 positions match TRBD1. The germline V gene encodes CDR1 MNHEY and CDR2 SVGAGI. V lost 0 bases to trimming and J lost 2 bases; unmatched junction nucleotides: 3. CDR3 length equals 15 residues. For the CDR3, the DNA is TGTGCCAGCAGTTACTCGCTACAGGGGCAAGAGACCCAGTACTTC. Protein sequence: CASSYSLQGQETQYF.

The rearrangement joins TRBV18 to TRBJ2-3; D perhaps matches TRBD2 (6 bases). The germline CDR1 and CDR2 sequences are KGHSH and LQKENI. The V and J ends lost 6 bases and 5 bases respectively, with 18 bases between them. This CDR3 spans 15 amino acids. CDR3 loop: CASSASAPGEDTQYF. The CDR3 DNA reads TGTGCCAGCTCGGCTAGCGCTCCGGGGGAAGATACGCAGTATTTT.